Following are 24 T cell receptor beta chains from one sample sequenced in a study of technical replicates of blood from several donors. Libraries were prepared by immunoSEQ multiplex PCR; TCRdb keeps only in-frame clonotypes and omits some of them. The repertoire holds about 66,000 clones, with approximately 93% as singletons. Sequences were obtained from PBMCs. The receptor source for this set is a human donor in good health. Some clones in this sample may be carry-over from other donors' samples.

This clone appeared a single time. The chain carries TRBV10-2 and TRBJ2-7; D is unclear. CDR1 is WSHSY, CDR2 SAAADI, per germline. Trimming left V 0 bases short and J 3 bases short, with 9 bases between. The CDR3 has 14 residues. The CDR3 region has the DNA TGCGCCAGCAGTGAGTCGAGGAACGGCTACGAGCAGTACTTC. It yields the protein CASSESRNGYEQYF.

The genes are TRBV7-7 and TRBJ2-1; 8 bases are a match to TRBD2. CDR1 is SSHAT, CDR2 FNYEAQ, per germline (reference sequence). The CDR3 has 15 amino acids. Trimming cost V 5 bases and J 10 bases; bases outside gene matches: 13. The CDR3 DNA sequence: TGTGCCAGCAGCCGACTAAGCGGGGGTTCAGGAGAGCAGTTCTTC. Amino acids: CASSRLSGGSGEQFF.

The chain recombines TRBV14 with TRBJ2-3; 8 bases map to TRBD2. This CDR3 is 15 amino acids long. Losses at the gene ends were 4 bases for V and 7 bases for J; bases not matched to a gene: 10. From germline, CDR1 is SGHDN and CDR2 FVKESK. CDR3 region: CASSREERGTHTQYF. The DNA for the CDR3 is TGTGCCAGCAGCCGTGAGGAGCGGGGGACCCATACGCAGTATTTT.

The chain carries TRBV6-6 and TRBJ1-2; 9 bases fit TRBD1. J was trimmed by 8 bases and V by 2 bases; bases with no gene match: 6. Germline values: CDR1 MNHNY, CDR2 SVGAGI (reference sequence). The CDR3 covers 14 residues. CDR3 amino acids: CASSYGDRDEGYTF. The DNA for the CDR3 is TGTGCCAGCAGTTACGGGGACAGGGACGAAGGCTACACCTTC.

The chain joins TRBV5-6 to TRBJ2-7; 8 nucleotides agree with TRBD1. Germline trimming cut 4 bases from V and 5 bases from J; bases unmatched to any gene: 11. The CDR3 spans 15 residues. Germline V gene data show CDR1 as SGHDT and CDR2 as YYEEEE. This chain's CDR3 is CASSEETGVPHEQYF. The CDR3 coding sequence is TGTGCCAGCAGCGAGGAGACAGGGGTTCCCCACGAGCAGTACTTC.

The genes are TRBV10-3 and TRBJ2-3, with 7 nucleotides matching TRBD2. Germline assignment: CDR1 ENHRY and CDR2 SYGVKD. This CDR3 region has 15 residues. Trimming cost V 3 bases and J 5 bases; bases outside gene matches: 8. Written as DNA, the CDR3 is TGTGCCATCAGTGACCCGGGAGGCCCCCGAGATACGCAGTATTTT. Encoded protein: CAISDPGGPRDTQYF.

The chain employs TRBV27 and TRBJ2-7; the match to TRBD2 covers 9 bases. CDR1 is MNHEY, CDR2 SMNVEV, per germline (reference sequence). With V trimmed by 8 bases and J by 3 bases, 20 bases remained unmatched. The CDR3 has 18 residues. The CDR3 coding sequence is TGTGCCAGCTGGCGGGGGGGGCCCTCACGAATTGGAAACTACGAGCAGTACTTC. Translating it yields CASWRGGPSRIGNYEQYF.

The chain employs TRBV7-2 and TRBJ2-3; the D gene is possibly TRBD1 (5 bases). In germline, CDR1 is SGHTA, CDR2 FQGNSA. This CDR3 contains 14 residues. Trimming took 2 bases from V and 4 from J, leaving 10 bases between them. The CDR3 region is CASSLQGTADTQYF. The DNA of the CDR3 is TGTGCCAGCAGCTTACAGGGTACGGCAGATACGCAGTATTTT. Filled out from reference TRBV7-2 and TRBJ2-3, the complete variable domain reads GAGVSQSPSNKVTEKGKDVELRCDPISGHTALYWYRQSLGQGLEFLIYFQGNSAPDKSGLPSDRFSAERTGGSVSTLTIQRTQQEDSAVYLCASSLQGTADTQYFGPGTRLTVL.

The chain links TRBV19 to TRBJ2-5, with 7 bases matching TRBD1. CDR1 is LNHDA and CDR2 is SQIVND in the germline V gene (reference sequence). The length of the CDR3 is 11 residues. J lost 11 bases, V lost 4 bases, and 4 bases had no gene match. DNA of the CDR3: TGTGCCAGTAGTACTCGGACAGGACAGTACTTC. Protein product: CASSTRTGQYF.

This rearrangement joins TRBV7-3 to TRBJ2-2, with 8 positions matching TRBD2. Germline V gives CDR1 SGHTA, CDR2 FQGTGA. The CDR3 totals 16 residues. Trimming at V came to 4 bases and at J to 0 bases, leaving 4 bases not matched to a gene. In DNA, the CDR3 is TGTGCCAGCAGCTCACAAGCGGGAGCGAACACCGGGGAGCTGTTTTTT. Its protein product is CASSSQAGANTGELFF.

The CDR3 region has the DNA TGTGCCAGCAGACGAGGGACAGGCCCCTACGAGCAGTACTTC. It is translated as CASRRGTGPYEQYF. The chain recombines TRBV5-8 with TRBJ2-7, with 8 bases aligning to TRBD1. This CDR3 is built from 14 residues. CDR1 and CDR2 (germline): SGHTS, YDEGEE. With V trimmed by 5 bases and J by 2 bases, 6 bases remained unmatched.

The CDR3 here is CASSQPPDTSSTGELFF. Written as DNA, the CDR3 is TGCGCCAGCAGCCAACCGCCTGACACTTCGAGCACCGGGGAGCTGTTTTTT. V and J are TRBV4-3 and TRBJ2-2; D is unclear. This CDR3 comprises 17 residues. The V end lost 2 bases, the J end lost 4 bases, and 17 bases lay between the germline ends. Germline V gene lookup returns CDR1 LGHNA and CDR2 YSLEER.

For the CDR3, the DNA is TGTGCCAGCAGCTTACGCGGGGGAGCCTACGAGCAGTACTTC. This gives the protein CASSLRGGAYEQYF. The J gene is TRBJ2-7, the V gene TRBV7-2; TRBD2 agrees at 7 bases. The length of the CDR3 is 14 residues. Germline V gene data show CDR1 as SGHTA and CDR2 as FQGNSA. Germline trimming cut 2 bases from V and 2 bases from J; bases unmatched to any gene: 3.

The chain joins TRBV21-1 to TRBJ2-5; the table's D call of TRBD1 was not tested on the DNA. TRBV21-1 is recorded as a pseudogene. The CDR3 is made up of 15 amino acids. The CDR3 region is CASSTPGTGQETQYF. In DNA, the CDR3 is TGTGCCAGCAGCACCCCCGGGACAGGTCAAGAGACCCAGTACTTC.

V is TRBV9 and J is TRBJ1-2, with TRBD1 matching over 8 bases. Looked up from germline, CDR1 is SGDLS and CDR2 is YYNGEE. The CDR3 has 13 amino acids. The junction had 4 bases not matched to a gene; V was cut back by 4 bases and J by 5 bases. Here the CDR3 DNA reads TGTGCCAGCAGCATTACAGGGGGGTATGGCTACACCTTC. The encoded protein is CASSITGGYGYTF.

The CDR3: CASSPRGTGEGTQYF. Here the CDR3 DNA reads TGTGCCAGCAGCCCTCGGGGGACAGGGGAAGGGACCCAGTACTTC. The rearrangement links TRBV7-8 to TRBJ2-5, with TRBD1 matching 10 bases. The CDR3 covers 15 residues. CDR1 and CDR2 (germline): SGHVS, FQNEAQ. Trimming cost V 5 bases and J 7 bases; bases outside gene matches: 10.

V and J are TRBV4-3 and TRBJ1-4; tentatively, D is TRBD1 (6 bases). The CDR3 consists of 15 residues. V lost 0 bases and J 8 bases, leaving 13 bases between the germline ends. The germline gives CDR1 LGHNA, CDR2 YSLEER. CDR3 nucleotides: TGCGCCAGCAGCCAAGATTGGGGAAGGGGGGAAAAACTGTTTTTT. Its protein is CASSQDWGRGEKLFF.

The rearrangement joins TRBV7-8 to TRBJ2-7; 7 nucleotides match TRBD1. The CDR3 extends over 13 amino acids. The V gene end was trimmed by 4 bases and the J gene end by 1 base; junction bases not matched to a gene: 1. Germline CDR1 is SGHVS and CDR2 is FQNEAQ. CDR3 sequence (DNA): TGTGCCAGCAGCTCGGGACAGTCCTACGAGCAGTACTTC. Amino acids: CASSSGQSYEQYF.

This clone was recorded once. The chain recombines TRBV7-8 with TRBJ2-7; D is uncertain. Germline values: CDR1 SGHVS, CDR2 FQNEAQ. This CDR3 has 16 amino acids. The V gene lost 2 bases and the J gene lost 1 base, with 15 bases spanning the gap. The CDR3 region has the DNA TGTGCCAGCAGCTTAAATCGTGGCTTTGGTTCCTACGAGCAGTACTTC. It specifies CASSLNRGFGSYEQYF.

V gene TRBV7-9 combines with J gene TRBJ1-4; D is perhaps TRBD1 (5 bases). V was pared by 3 bases and J by 1 base, with 9 bases between. Germline V lookup: CDR1 SEHNR, CDR2 FQNEAQ (reference sequence). CDR3 length equals 15 residues. CDR3 loop: CASSLEGITNEKLFF. CDR3 nucleotide sequence: TGTGCCAGCAGCTTGGAGGGGATAACTAATGAAAAACTGTTTTTT.

CDR3 region: CASSLRPSGKSNEQFF. CDR3 DNA sequence: TGTGCCAGCAGTTTACGGCCTAGCGGGAAGTCAAATGAGCAGTTCTTC. The chain has TRBV27 and TRBJ2-1, with 9 bases matching TRBD2. Germline V gene sequence: CDR1 MNHEY, CDR2 SMNVEV (reference sequence). CDR3 length: 16 amino acids. The V and J ends lost 2 bases and 7 bases, in that order; junction bases with no gene match: 9.

This chain connects TRBV5-8 to TRBJ2-4, with TRBD2 identical over 12 bases. The V segment lost 3 bases and the J segment 15 bases; nucleotides outside the gene matches: 19. The CDR3 runs to 17 residues. In germline, CDR1 is SGHTS, CDR2 YDEGEE. CDR3 in amino acids: CASSYNLLAGGPQLPYF. CDR3 nucleotide sequence: TGTGCCAGCAGCTATAACCTGCTAGCGGGAGGGCCGCAGTTACCGTACTTC.

The V and J genes are TRBV6-6 and TRBJ2-1; 10 positions agree with TRBD2. V shed 2 bases, J shed 7 bases, and the junction held 8 bases outside the gene matches. Germline lookup yields CDR1 MNHNY and CDR2 SVGAGI (reference sequence). CDR3 length: 16 amino acids. CDR3 residues: CASSYRAGGSGNEQFF. The DNA for the CDR3 is TGTGCCAGCAGTTACCGAGCGGGGGGGTCTGGAAATGAGCAGTTCTTC.

The rearrangement links TRBV10-3 to TRBJ2-7; 9 positions agree with TRBD1. Trimming removed 4 bases from V and 3 bases from J; junction bases left unmatched: 4. The CDR3 consists of 14 residues. The V gene's germline CDR1 is ENHRY and CDR2 SYGVKD. The CDR3 DNA sequence: TGTGCCATCAGTGCGGGACAGGGTTTCTACGAGCAGTACTTC. Its protein is CAISAGQGFYEQYF.